Detailed here is one T cell receptor (beta chain). In the authors' workflow: Junction-only sequences produced by ImmunoSEQ had no quality scores, so filtering differed. Assay used: immunoSEQ multiplex PCR; TCRdb lists only in-frame clones, some missing. That table gives V, J and clone size, and the DNA gave D and trimming. The sample yields about 600,000 clones, roughly 98% seen once. This sample was taken from a study of shared clonotypes between healthy human individuals. CD45RO-negative, CCR7-selected cells formed the naive CD8 fraction, which excluded terminally differentiated effector memory CD45RA+ cells. J gave up 5 bases and V 5 bases, and 14 bases lay outside the gene matches. This CDR3 spans 16 amino acids. CDR1 is MNHEY, CDR2 SMNVEV, per germline (reference sequence).

The receptor's source is a man aged 30 to 45 in good health. Source material: naive CD8+ T cells sorted from blood. The V and J genes are TRBV27 and TRBJ2-7; 8 bases line up with TRBD1. CDR3 residues: CASSPHPGQGSDEQYF. DNA for the CDR3: TGTGCCAGCAGTCCTCACCCAGGACAGGGTAGCGACGAGCAGTACTTC.